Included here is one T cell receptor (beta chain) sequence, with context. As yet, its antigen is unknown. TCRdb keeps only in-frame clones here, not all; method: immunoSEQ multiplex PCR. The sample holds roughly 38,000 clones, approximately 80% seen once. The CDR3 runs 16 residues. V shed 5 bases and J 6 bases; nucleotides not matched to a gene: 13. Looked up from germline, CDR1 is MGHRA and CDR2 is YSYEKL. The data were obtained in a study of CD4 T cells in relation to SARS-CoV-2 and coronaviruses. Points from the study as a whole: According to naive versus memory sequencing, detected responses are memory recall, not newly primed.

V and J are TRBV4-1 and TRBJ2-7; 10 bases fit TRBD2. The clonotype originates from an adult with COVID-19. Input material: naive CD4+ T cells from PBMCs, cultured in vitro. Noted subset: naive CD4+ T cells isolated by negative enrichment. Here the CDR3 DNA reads TGCGCCAGCAGCTCATTGTTGAAGCGGGAGGGCCTCGAGCAGTACTTC. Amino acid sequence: CASSSLLKREGLEQYF.